This entry is about one T cell receptor (beta chain). Its matching antigen is unknown. This sample is drawn from a study of response to subunit inactivated influenza vaccine. General study findings and limits: Authors suggested seasonal influenza vaccinations each recruit few new T cells.

One entry per CDR3 protein results from TCRdb running MiXCR on the RT-PCR reads. The sample holds 800,000 to 1,000,000 distinct CDR3 sequences, 20% to 25% seen once. V was cut by 5 bases and J by 6 bases, with 11 bases left in between. The CDR3 is 12 residues long. The sample here was PBMCs from blood, taken roughly 5 days after vaccination. The sequence came from a middle-aged man who received an inactivated influenza vaccine. The chain recombines TRBV12-3 or TRBV12-4 with TRBJ2-7; unclear D gene. The CDR3 sequence is CASSPTLTEQYF. The CDR3 coding sequence is TGTGCCAGCAGTCCCACCTTGACCGAGCAGTACTTC.